This T cell receptor beta chain was sequenced during a study of early T cells in non-severe SARS-CoV-2 infection. Findings and limits, study-wide: Missing private and CD4 specificities, VDJdb matching favored anti-spike CD8 responses.

TCRdb itself ran the 5' RACE reads through MiXCR, one entry per CDR3 protein. In the table there are roughly 47,000 distinct CDR3 sequences, around 6.9% of which are singletons. Trimming pared 8 bases from V and 0 bases from J, leaving 14 bases between. This CDR3 region has 14 residues. The germline CDR1 and CDR2 sequences are SQVTM and ANQGSEA. This clonotype was seen ten or more times. What it binds is not known. This TCR was recovered from an adult who was a healthcare worker with PCR-confirmed SARS-CoV-2 infection or an uninfected control (not recorded which). The chain has TRBV29-1 and TRBJ1-5, with D possibly being TRBD1 (5 bases). The sample consisted of whole blood, taken at baseline. CDR3 sequence: CSPTATVSNQPQHF. CDR3 sequence (DNA): TGCAGCCCGACAGCAACAGTTAGCAATCAGCCCCAGCATTTT.